The 3 T cell receptor beta chains given below trace back to one sample, sequenced in a study of blood T cell repertoires in COVID-19. Sequencing was performed with immunoSEQ multiplex PCR; in TCRdb, only in-frame clones are kept and a portion is missing. The sample carries around 220,000 clones, about 89% recorded once. The sample comprised PBMCs or T cells enriched from blood (not recorded which). The receptors stem from a woman aged 18-29 years who had recovered from COVID-19.

This clone was observed a few times. The rearrangement joins TRBV7-2 to TRBJ1-5; the D gene is possibly TRBD1 (5 bases). This CDR3 spans 13 amino acids. Germline V lookup: CDR1 SGHTA, CDR2 FQGNSA. V was shortened by 5 bases and J by 5 bases, with 10 bases between the two germline ends. The CDR3 sequence: CASSIRGDQPQHF. In DNA, the CDR3 is TGTGCCAGCAGCATTCGGGGGGATCAGCCCCAGCATTTT.

The V and J genes are TRBV7-8 and TRBJ2-7; 7 nucleotides match TRBD2. This CDR3 contains 15 residues. In germline, CDR1 is SGHVS, CDR2 FQNEAQ. Losses at the gene ends were 3 bases for V and 2 bases for J; bases not matched to a gene: 7. The CDR3 here is CASSLGGTRPYEQYF. For the CDR3, the DNA is TGTGCCAGCAGCTTGGGGGGGACCCGTCCCTACGAGCAGTACTTC.

This rearrangement joins TRBV13 to TRBJ2-1; 12 bases line up with TRBD2. This CDR3 has 18 amino acids. Germline V CDR1 and CDR2: PRHDT, FYEKMQ (reference sequence). Trimming removed 5 bases from V and 7 bases from J; junction bases left unmatched: 15. This chain's CDR3 is CASSPTLRTSGATNEQFF. The CDR3 region has the DNA TGTGCCAGCAGCCCTACTTTACGGACTAGCGGGGCTACAAATGAGCAGTTCTTC.